The 21 T cell receptor beta chains below all came from one sample that was sequenced in a study of shared clonotypes between healthy human individuals. CD45RO-negative, CCR7-positively selected cells formed the naive CD8 fraction, excluding terminally differentiated effector memory CD45RA+ cells. Generated by immunoSEQ multiplex PCR, the TCRdb table keeps only in-frame clones and is missing some. This table holds about 680,000 clones, roughly nine tenths found once. Sequenced material: naive CD8+ T cells sorted from blood. Every receptor here comes from a man between 25 and 39 years old in good health.

V gene TRBV11-2 combines with J gene TRBJ2-3, with a tentative D call TRBD2 (6 bases). V was shortened by 1 base and J by 11 bases, with 10 bases between the two germline ends. The CDR3 is 12 residues long. Germline V gene sequence: CDR1 SGHAT, CDR2 FQNNGV. In DNA form, the CDR3 reads TGTGCCAGCAGCTTAGGCGGGGTGGGGCAGTATTTT. This encodes CASSLGGVGQYF.

The CDR3 here is CSVEDRDREYNEQFF. The CDR3 nucleotides are TGCAGCGTTGAAGACCGGGACAGGGAATACAATGAGCAGTTCTTC. This sequence joins TRBV29-1 and TRBJ2-1; 9 bases align to TRBD1. CDR3 length equals 15 residues. Germline CDR1 is SQVTM and CDR2 is ANQGSEA. Unmatched junction bases numbered 4, after V lost 0 bases and J lost 4 bases.

The genes are TRBV7-2 and TRBJ2-1; the D is unclear. The CDR3 runs 15 residues. The V gene's germline CDR1 is SGHTA and CDR2 FQGNSA. V was clipped by 3 bases and J by 3 bases, with 12 bases between them. The CDR3 DNA is TGTGCCAGCAGCTTTTTTGGCGGAGACTACAATGAGCAGTTCTTC. It translates to CASSFFGGDYNEQFF.

V and J are TRBV27 and TRBJ2-4; TRBD2 aligns across 8 bases. Germline V gives CDR1 MNHEY, CDR2 SMNVEV (reference sequence). This CDR3 is 15 amino acids long. Losses at the gene ends were 4 bases for V and 3 bases for J; bases not matched to a gene: 5. The CDR3 loop reads CASSSSGSGKNIQYF. The DNA for the CDR3 is TGTGCCAGCAGTTCAAGCGGGAGCGGCAAAAACATTCAGTACTTC.

The CDR3 sequence: CASSPPGGYEETQYF. Written as DNA, the CDR3 is TGTGCCAGCAGCCCCCCGGGGGGTTATGAAGAGACCCAGTACTTC. The chain uses TRBV7-9 and TRBJ2-5, with 7 bases identical to TRBD2. J gave up 3 bases and V 5 bases, and 9 bases lay outside the gene matches. The germline V gene encodes CDR1 SEHNR and CDR2 FQNEAQ (reference sequence). CDR3 size: 15 residues.

J is TRBJ1-4 and V is TRBV21-1. TRBV21-1 corresponds to a pseudogene. The CDR3 extends over 13 amino acids. CDR3 nucleotide sequence: TGTGCCAGCACCTTCCGGCACGGAGAAAAACTGTTTTTT. Translated, it gives CASTFRHGEKLFF.

The chain carries TRBV29-1 and TRBJ2-7, with D possibly being TRBD2 (6 bases). V dropped 5 bases and J dropped 5 bases, with 13 bases sitting between them. The CDR3 contains 12 residues. Germline-derived CDR1 and CDR2 are SQVTM and ANQGSEA. CDR3 in amino acids: CSVRRGGNEQYF. The CDR3 region has the DNA TGCAGCGTTCGGAGGGGTGGAAACGAGCAGTACTTC.

The V call is TRBV7-6, the J call TRBJ2-1; 7 bases match TRBD2. Germline assignment: CDR1 SGHVS and CDR2 FNYEAQ. The junction had 4 bases not matched to a gene; V was cut back by 4 bases and J by 4 bases. This CDR3 is 14 amino acids long. CDR3 in amino acids: CASSSRGVYNEQFF. The CDR3 coding sequence is TGTGCCAGCAGCTCTCGGGGGGTTTACAATGAGCAGTTCTTC.

CDR3 region: CASSLGVRSKGEQYF. The CDR3 DNA sequence: TGTGCCAGCAGTTTAGGGGTTCGATCGAAGGGCGAGCAGTACTTC. This sequence joins TRBV27 and TRBJ2-7; D remains ambiguous. This CDR3 comprises 15 residues. Germline loops: CDR1 MNHEY, CDR2 SMNVEV (reference sequence). V shed 2 bases and J shed 6 bases, with 17 bases lying between them.

The rearrangement joins TRBV14 to TRBJ2-7; D remains unclear. The CDR3 has 15 amino acids. Trimming took off 0 bases at V and 0 bases at J, with 9 bases between the two ends. The germline V gene has CDR1 SGHDN and CDR2 FVKESK. The CDR3 nucleotides are TGTGCCAGCAGCCAAGATCGGGTTAGCTCCTACGAGCAGTACTTC. This codes for CASSQDRVSSYEQYF.

The chain links TRBV4-3 to TRBJ2-2; tentative D call: TRBD2 (6 bases). There are 15 residues in the CDR3. CDR1 and CDR2 from the germline V gene are LGHNA and YSLEER. Between the trimmed V and J ends, which lost 4 bases and 4 bases, there was a span of 13 bases. The CDR3 nucleotides read TGCGCCAGCAGCCTCGCGGGGTCGGGCACCGGGGAGCTGTTTTTT. It translates to CASSLAGSGTGELFF.

The V call is TRBV20-1, the J call TRBJ1-1; D not resolved. CDR1 and CDR2 from the germline V gene are DFQATT and SNEGSKA (reference sequence). The length of the CDR3 is 10 residues. Trimming removed 6 bases at V and 7 bases at J, with 9 bases between. CDR3 loop: CSAWGGEAFF. Here the CDR3 DNA reads TGCAGTGCGTGGGGTGGTGAAGCTTTCTTT.

The gene calls are TRBV5-5 and TRBJ2-7, with D uncertain. CDR3 length: 17 amino acids. Germline V gives CDR1 SGHKS, CDR2 YYEKEE (reference sequence). Deletions cut 4 bases from V and 3 bases from J, with 23 bases between. CDR3 residues: CASSGPLGKLLYYEQYF. CDR3 nucleotide sequence: TGTGCCAGCAGCGGCCCTTTGGGCAAACTACTATACTACGAGCAGTACTTC.

The chain joins TRBV15 to TRBJ2-5; 8 nucleotides align to TRBD1. Looked up from germline, CDR1 is LNHNV and CDR2 is YYDKDF (reference sequence). This CDR3 is built from 15 residues. Germline trimming cut 4 bases from V and 1 base from J; bases unmatched to any gene: 5. The CDR3 bases are TGTGCCACCAGCAAGCCGGGACAGGCCCAAGAGACCCAGTACTTC. It is translated as CATSKPGQAQETQYF.

V gene TRBV7-3 combines with J gene TRBJ2-7; perhaps TRBD2 as D (6 bases). The germline V and J ends were trimmed by 4 bases and 1 base, with 17 bases remaining between them. The CDR3 contains 16 residues. Germline assignment: CDR1 SGHTA and CDR2 FQGTGA. The CDR3 is CASSSTRGERSYEQYF. The CDR3 DNA sequence: TGTGCCAGCAGCTCCACACGCGGGGAAAGGTCCTACGAGCAGTACTTC.

The chain links TRBV27 to TRBJ1-1; D unclear. Germline V gene sequence: CDR1 MNHEY, CDR2 SMNVEV (reference sequence). Trimming pared 2 bases from V and 1 base from J, leaving 8 bases between. The length of the CDR3 is 14 residues. The CDR3 is CASSLKLGNTEAFF. CDR3 sequence (DNA): TGTGCCAGCAGTTTAAAGTTGGGGAACACTGAAGCTTTCTTT.

The chain uses TRBV6-6 and TRBJ1-2, with 8 bases that match TRBD1. V lost 2 bases and J lost 6; bases outside the gene matches: 8. From germline, CDR1 is MNHNY and CDR2 SVGAGI (reference sequence). CDR3 length equals 15 residues. The CDR3 DNA reads as TGTGCCAGCAGTTACCCGCAGACAGGGGACCATGGCTACACCTTC. Protein: CASSYPQTGDHGYTF.

The rearrangement uses TRBV2 and TRBJ2-3; TRBD1 aligns across 7 bases. The V segment lost 6 bases and the J segment 4 bases; nucleotides outside the gene matches: 13. The germline V gene encodes CDR1 SNHLY and CDR2 FYNNEI. The CDR3 runs 16 residues. DNA for the CDR3: TGTGCCAGCAGCCGCCCCTACTCGACAGGGCCAGATACGCAGTATTTT. It specifies CASSRPYSTGPDTQYF.

This chain joins TRBV6-5 and TRBJ2-5; D unresolved. The ends were cut back, 5 bases at V and 2 bases at J, with 15 bases in the middle. In germline, CDR1 is MNHEY, CDR2 SVGAGI. The CDR3 is 15 residues long. The CDR3 sequence: CASSSPRVGQETQYF. In DNA form, the CDR3 reads TGTGCCAGCAGTAGCCCCCGAGTGGGACAAGAGACCCAGTACTTC.

The V gene is TRBV14, the J gene TRBJ1-2; D unresolved. V lost 0 bases and J lost 0, with 8 bases in between. Germline V gene data show CDR1 as SGHDN and CDR2 as FVKESK. The CDR3 covers 15 residues. The CDR3 DNA is TGTGCCAGCAGCCAAGATAAGGGTCCTAACTATGGCTACACCTTC. It specifies CASSQDKGPNYGYTF.

This chain uses TRBV10-2 with TRBJ1-5; D gene uncertain. The germline gives CDR1 WSHSY, CDR2 SAAADI. V shed 3 bases and J shed 6 bases, with 6 bases lying between them. The CDR3 sequence is 12 residues long. DNA for the CDR3: TGCGCCAGCAGTGATCGGGTTCAGCCCCAGCATTTT. Translation gives CASSDRVQPQHF.